A selection of T cell receptor beta chains follows, all from one sample in a study of shared clonotypes between healthy human individuals. Libraries were prepared by immunoSEQ multiplex PCR; TCRdb keeps only in-frame clonotypes and omits some of them. This table holds around 1.5 million clones, around 98% found once. Sample: naive CD4+ T cells sorted from blood. These receptors all come from a man younger than 45 in good health. Both conserved end residues are part of each CDR3. Fields, in order: D gene, V gene, J gene, clone size, CDR3 DNA, CDR3 protein. D genes are given only for firm matches. The size entry is marked missing in some rows and otherwise reads once, few, many or a size class.

d_call: NA; v_call: TRBV5-4; j_call: TRBJ2-7; clone_size: NA; cdr3_nt: TGTGCCAGCAGCTCCGGGACGGAACGAAGAGGGCAGTACTTC; cdr3_aa: CASSSGTERRGQYF
d_call: NA; v_call: TRBV20-1; j_call: TRBJ2-7; clone_size: NA; cdr3_nt: TGCAGTGCTGACTCGACCCCCGAGCAGTACTTC; cdr3_aa: CSADSTPEQYF
d_call: TRBD1; v_call: TRBV28; j_call: TRBJ2-7; clone_size: NA; cdr3_nt: TGTGCCAGCTCTGAGCCTGGACGACAGGGGGACGAGCAGTACTTC; cdr3_aa: CASSEPGRQGDEQYF
d_call: NA; v_call: TRBV19; j_call: TRBJ1-5; clone_size: NA; cdr3_nt: TGTGCCAGTATCTCGACAGGTAGCAATCAGCCCCAGCATTTT; cdr3_aa: CASISTGSNQPQHF
d_call: TRBD1; v_call: TRBV29-1; j_call: TRBJ2-6; clone_size: NA; cdr3_nt: TGCAGCGTGGGGGGCGGGACAGGGATGTCTGGGGCCAACGTCCTGACTTTC; cdr3_aa: CSVGGGTGMSGANVLTF
d_call: NA; v_call: TRBV4-1; j_call: TRBJ2-3; clone_size: once; cdr3_nt: TGCGCCAGCAGCCAAGATGAGAGCACAGATACGCAGTATTTT; cdr3_aa: CASSQDESTDTQYF
d_call: TRBD1; v_call: TRBV10-2; j_call: TRBJ2-2; clone_size: NA; cdr3_nt: TGCGCCAGCGGTAGACAGGGGGCGCATGCCGGGGAGCTGTTTTTT; cdr3_aa: CASGRQGAHAGELFF
d_call: NA; v_call: TRBV11-3; j_call: TRBJ2-6; clone_size: NA; cdr3_nt: TGTGCCAGCAGCCAAACCGATATCCCAGGGAAGTCTGGGGCCAACGTCCTGACTTTC; cdr3_aa: CASSQTDIPGKSGANVLTF
d_call: NA; v_call: TRBV11-2; j_call: TRBJ2-3; clone_size: NA; cdr3_nt: TGTGCCAGCAGTTCAGGGGTGACAAGCACAGATACGCAGTATTTT; cdr3_aa: CASSSGVTSTDTQYF
d_call: NA; v_call: TRBV14; j_call: TRBJ2-3; clone_size: NA; cdr3_nt: TGTGCCAGCAGCCTGGGACTGTCAAGACTCACAGATACGCAGTATTTT; cdr3_aa: CASSLGLSRLTDTQYF
d_call: TRBD2; v_call: TRBV5-4; j_call: TRBJ2-5; clone_size: NA; cdr3_nt: TGTGCCAGCAGCTTGAGAGGGACTAGCGATGAAGAGACCCAGTACTTC; cdr3_aa: CASSLRGTSDEETQYF
d_call: NA; v_call: TRBV4-3; j_call: TRBJ1-5; clone_size: NA; cdr3_nt: TGCGCCAGCAGCCAAGATGCGGACTCCGAACAGCCCCAGCATTTT; cdr3_aa: CASSQDADSEQPQHF
d_call: TRBD2; v_call: TRBV5-1; j_call: TRBJ2-1; clone_size: NA; cdr3_nt: TGCGCCAGCAGCCCAGGACTAGCGCCAAGCTCCTACAATGAGCAGTTCTTC; cdr3_aa: CASSPGLAPSSYNEQFF